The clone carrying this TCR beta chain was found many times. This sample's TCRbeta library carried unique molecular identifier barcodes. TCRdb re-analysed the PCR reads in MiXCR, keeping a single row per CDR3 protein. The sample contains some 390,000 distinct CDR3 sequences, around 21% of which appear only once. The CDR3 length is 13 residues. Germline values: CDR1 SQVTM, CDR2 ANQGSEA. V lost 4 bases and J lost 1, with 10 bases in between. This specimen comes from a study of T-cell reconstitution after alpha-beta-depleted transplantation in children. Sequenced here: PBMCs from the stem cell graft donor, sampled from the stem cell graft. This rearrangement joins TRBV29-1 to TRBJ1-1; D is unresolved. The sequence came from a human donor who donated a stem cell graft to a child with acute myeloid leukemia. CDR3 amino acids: CSVGTERNTEAFF. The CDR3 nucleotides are TGCAGCGTTGGGACCGAAAGGAACACTGAAGCTTTCTTT.